The 28 T cell receptor beta chains reported below all come from one sample, sequenced in a study of blood T cell repertoires in COVID-19. Generated by immunoSEQ multiplex PCR, the TCRdb table keeps only in-frame clones and is missing some. The data contain more than 300,000 clones, about four fifths of them singletons. The material sequenced was peripheral blood. These receptors came from a woman aged 45-60 years with acute or convalescent COVID-19.

This sequence joins TRBV10-3 and TRBJ2-1; TRBD2 matches at 9 bases. The CDR3 contains 15 residues. The V gene end was trimmed by 2 bases and the J gene end by 9 bases; junction bases not matched to a gene: 8. Germline V gene sequence: CDR1 ENHRY, CDR2 SYGVKD. The CDR3 loop reads CAISEGVAGDAEQFF. DNA of the CDR3: TGTGCCATCAGTGAGGGGGTAGCGGGAGATGCTGAGCAGTTCTTC.

The chain has TRBV2 and TRBJ1-2; perhaps TRBD1 as D (6 bases). The CDR3 has 15 residues. The germline gives CDR1 SNHLY, CDR2 FYNNEI. V was shortened by 5 bases and J by 4 bases, with 17 bases between the two germline ends. For the CDR3, the DNA is TGTGCCAGCAGTAAGACAGGCAGAGGGCTCTATGGCTACACCTTC. Its translation is CASSKTGRGLYGYTF.

This chain uses TRBV15 with TRBJ1-1, with D perhaps matching TRBD1 (5 bases). The germline gives CDR1 LNHNV, CDR2 YYDKDF (reference sequence). The CDR3 runs 15 residues. V was trimmed by 1 base and J by 5 bases, leaving 14 bases between them. This CDR3 reads CATSRVSAGGTEAFF. The CDR3 DNA is TGTGCCACCAGCAGAGTGTCAGCCGGGGGAACTGAAGCTTTCTTT.

This chain uses TRBV30 with TRBJ2-1; tentative D call: TRBD2 (6 bases). CDR3 length: 14 amino acids. The germline CDR1 and CDR2 sequences are GTSNPN and SVGIG (reference sequence). Trimming stripped 0 bases from V and 4 bases from J, with 10 bases between. CDR3 region: CAWSVLGGYNEQFF. The CDR3 DNA follows: TGTGCCTGGAGTGTACTTGGGGGGTACAATGAGCAGTTCTTC.

V usage is TRBV5-1 and J usage is TRBJ1-1; TRBD1 agrees at 7 bases. The V segment lost 1 base and the J segment 0 bases; nucleotides outside the gene matches: 12. The CDR3 consists of 18 residues. Germline V lookup: CDR1 SGHRS, CDR2 YFSETQ. The DNA of the CDR3 is TGCGCCAGCAGCTTGACAGGGGCGGCCTATGGGGTGAACACTGAAGCTTTCTTT. This translates into CASSLTGAAYGVNTEAFF.

The rearrangement uses TRBV5-4 and TRBJ2-1, with TRBD2 matching 12 bases. Germline V lookup: CDR1 SGHNT, CDR2 YYREEE (reference sequence). CDR3 length: 15 residues. Germline trimming cut 4 bases from V and 8 bases from J; bases unmatched to any gene: 7. The CDR3 reads CASSPPSGGAHEQFF. The CDR3 DNA follows: TGTGCCAGCAGCCCTCCTAGCGGGGGGGCACATGAGCAGTTCTTC.

This clone was detected many times. Other nucleotide sequences from this sample produce the same CDR3. V gene TRBV19 combines with J gene TRBJ1-1; possible D gene TRBD1, 5 bases. V lost 3 bases, J lost 7 bases, and 12 bases lay in between. Germline CDR1 is LNHDA and CDR2 is SQIVND (reference sequence). The CDR3 has 13 residues. The CDR3 region is CASSILGGGEAFF. DNA of the CDR3: TGTGCCAGTAGTATTCTGGGCGGGGGTGAAGCTTTCTTT.

V usage is TRBV5-1 and J usage is TRBJ1-6; TRBD1 is a possible D gene (6 bases). This CDR3 region has 16 residues. V was pared by 2 bases and J by 4 bases, with 13 bases between. Per germline, CDR1 SGHRS and CDR2 YFSETQ. The CDR3 nucleotides are TGCGCCAGCAGCTTAGTCGGACAGTATTATAATTCACCCCTCCACTTT. The encoded protein is CASSLVGQYYNSPLHF.

The chain uses TRBV4-3 and TRBJ1-2; TRBD1 matches at 7 bases. Germline assignment: CDR1 LGHNA and CDR2 YSLEER. The CDR3 has 15 amino acids. J was trimmed by 1 base and V by 2 bases; bases with no gene match: 4. The CDR3, as DNA: TGCGCCAGCAGCCAATCGACAGGGCTTAACTATGGCTACACCTTC. Translating gives CASSQSTGLNYGYTF.

The CDR3 reads CASTRVSYNEQFF. CDR3 DNA sequence: TGTGCCAGCACGAGGGTCTCCTACAATGAGCAGTTCTTC. The chain links TRBV2 to TRBJ2-1, with D perhaps TRBD2 (5 bases). The germline gives CDR1 SNHLY, CDR2 FYNNEI. CDR3 length equals 13 residues. Trimming pared 7 bases from V and 0 bases from J, leaving 7 bases between.

This chain links TRBV7-2 with TRBJ2-1; 8 bases are shared with TRBD2. CDR3 size: 15 residues. Unmatched junction bases numbered 6, after V lost 3 bases and J lost 5 bases. Per the germline V gene, CDR1 is SGHTA and CDR2 is FQGNSA. CDR3 sequence reads: CASSFPTSANNEQFF. CDR3 sequence (DNA): TGTGCCAGCAGCTTCCCGACTAGCGCAAACAATGAGCAGTTCTTC.

The chain combines TRBV29-1 with TRBJ1-1; 12 positions agree with TRBD1. V shed 6 bases and J 10 bases; nucleotides not matched to a gene: 6. The CDR3 is made up of 12 amino acids. Germline V lookup: CDR1 SQVTM, CDR2 ANQGSEA. The CDR3 here is CSVFGTGGTAFF. The CDR3 DNA reads TGCAGCGTGTTCGGGACAGGGGGCACAGCTTTCTTT.

The rearrangement joins TRBV10-2 to TRBJ2-7; TRBD2 matches at 8 bases. Germline CDR1 and CDR2: WSHSY and SAAADI. This CDR3 has 16 residues. V dropped 3 bases and J dropped 3; count of bases not matched to a gene: 10. CDR3 in DNA: TGCGCCAGCAGTGACCCGAGCGGGGGAGGATTCTACGAGCAGTACGTC. This translates into CASSDPSGGGFYEQYV.

The chain employs TRBV10-2 and TRBJ2-4; TRBD1 agrees at 9 bases. Germline CDR1 is WSHSY and CDR2 is SAAADI. V lost 3 bases, J lost 9 bases, and 15 bases stayed unmatched. The CDR3 is 17 amino acids. The CDR3 DNA sequence: TGCGCCAGCAGTGACCCCCGGGGAATGGACAGGGGTGGCATTCAGTACTTC. Translated: CASSDPRGMDRGGIQYF.

V gene TRBV29-1 combines with J gene TRBJ1-1; TRBD1 matches at 8 bases. CDR1 is SQVTM and CDR2 is ANQGSEA in the germline V gene. The V segment lost 7 bases and the J segment 3 bases; nucleotides outside the gene matches: 7. This CDR3 contains 13 residues. CDR3 sequence reads: CSGRQGRDTEAFF. The DNA for the CDR3 is TGCAGCGGCCGACAGGGGAGGGACACTGAAGCTTTCTTT.

This clone was observed a few times. This CDR3 reads CASSSQSGVTDTQYF. In DNA, the CDR3 is TGCGCCAGCAGCTCGCAGTCCGGGGTCACAGATACGCAGTATTTT. The chain combines TRBV5-1 with TRBJ2-3, with D tentatively TRBD2 (5 bases). Germline V gene lookup returns CDR1 SGHRS and CDR2 YFSETQ. V dropped 3 bases and J dropped 2 bases, with 13 bases sitting between them. The CDR3 is 15 residues long. Full variable domain (missing parts from reference TRBV5-1 and TRBJ2-3): KAGVTQTPRYLIKTRGQQVTLSCSPISGHRSVSWYQQTPGQGLQFLFEYFSETQRNKGNFPGRFSGRQFSNSRSEMNVSTLELGDSALYLCASSSQSGVTDTQYFGPGTRLTVL.

The table lists this clone with a few counts. The J gene is TRBJ1-2, the V gene TRBV4-3, with TRBD1 as a possible D gene (5 bases). Trimming cost V 0 bases and J 4 bases, with 15 bases left between them. Germline V gene data show CDR1 as LGHNA and CDR2 as YSLEER. This CDR3 spans 16 amino acids. CDR3 sequence: CASSQDLGQGSYGYTF. DNA for the CDR3: TGCGCCAGCAGCCAAGATCTCGGCCAGGGTAGCTATGGCTACACCTTC.

V gene TRBV7-9 combines with J gene TRBJ1-3; possible D gene TRBD1, 5 bases. Germline lookup yields CDR1 SEHNR and CDR2 FQNEAQ (reference sequence). Trimming cost V 4 bases and J 2 bases, with 12 bases left between them. The CDR3 has 15 amino acids. The CDR3 nucleotides read TGTGCCAGCAGCTCGCCACAGGAACCTGGAAACACCATATATTTT. This gives the protein CASSSPQEPGNTIYF. Filled out from reference TRBV7-9 and TRBJ1-3, the complete variable domain reads DTGVSQNPRHKITKRGQNVTFRCDPISEHNRLYWYRQTLGQGPEFLTYFQNEAQLEKSRLLSDRFSAERPKGSFSTLEIQRTEQGDSAMYLCASSSPQEPGNTIYFGEGSWLTVV.

The chain joins TRBV6-5 to TRBJ1-1; tentatively, D is TRBD1 (6 bases). With 10 bases removed from V and 4 bases from J, the gap between germline ends came to 13 bases. This CDR3 spans 12 amino acids. The germline CDR1 and CDR2 sequences are MNHEY and SVGAGI. The CDR3 is CATRTVGTEAFF. CDR3 DNA sequence: TGTGCCACTAGGACAGTCGGCACTGAAGCTTTCTTT.

The V gene is TRBV25-1, the J gene TRBJ1-4; TRBD1 is a possible D gene (5 bases). V was cut by 4 bases and J by 4 bases, with 10 bases left in between. CDR3 length equals 14 residues. In germline, CDR1 is MGHDK, CDR2 SYGVNS. CDR3 sequence (DNA): TGTGCCAGCAGTGGTCGACAGAATAATGAAAAACTGTTTTTT. This gives the protein CASSGRQNNEKLFF.

The V call is TRBV9, the J call TRBJ2-2; 11 bases agree with TRBD2. With V trimmed by 9 bases and J by 3 bases, 13 bases remained unmatched. The CDR3 runs 17 residues. CDR1 is SGDLS, CDR2 YYNGEE, per germline. In nucleotides, the CDR3 is TGTGCCACCCACCCACTAGCGGGAGTGCAAGACACCGGGGAGCTGTTTTTT. This sequence encodes CATHPLAGVQDTGELFF.

The J gene is TRBJ2-7, the V gene TRBV7-9, with no clear D. Trimming stripped 4 bases from V and 5 bases from J, with 6 bases between. Germline loops: CDR1 SEHNR, CDR2 FQNEAQ (reference sequence). The CDR3 runs 11 residues. CDR3 nucleotides: TGTGCCAGCAGCTCCCCCGACGAGCAGTACTTC. It is translated as CASSSPDEQYF.

The V call is TRBV6-5, the J call TRBJ1-2; 8 bases align to TRBD1. The V gene's germline CDR1 is MNHEY and CDR2 SVGAGI. Trimming at V came to 6 bases and at J to 8 bases, leaving 8 bases not matched to a gene. The CDR3 totals 13 residues. The CDR3 DNA sequence: TGTGCCAGCAGAATCGGACAGGGTGGCGGCTACACCTTC. Its translation is CASRIGQGGGYTF.

This rearrangement joins TRBV5-1 to TRBJ2-7; 11 positions agree with TRBD2. The CDR3 is 16 residues long. The germline gives CDR1 SGHRS, CDR2 YFSETQ. With V trimmed by 4 bases and J by 0 bases, 6 bases remained unmatched. CDR3 sequence (DNA): TGCGCCAGCAGCGGCTCCGGGACTAGCGGCTCCTACGAGCAGTACTTC. Translation: CASSGSGTSGSYEQYF. Drawing the rest from reference TRBV5-1 and TRBJ2-7, the complete variable domain is KAGVTQTPRYLIKTRGQQVTLSCSPISGHRSVSWYQQTPGQGLQFLFEYFSETQRNKGNFPGRFSGRQFSNSRSEMNVSTLELGDSALYLCASSGSGTSGSYEQYFGPGTRLTVT.

This clone was found a few times. This chain joins TRBV9 and TRBJ1-5, with TRBD1 identical over 7 bases. Germline values: CDR1 SGDLS, CDR2 YYNGEE. V was clipped by 3 bases and J by 7 bases; unmatched bases: 13. The CDR3 loop spans 16 amino acids. Here the CDR3 DNA reads TGTGCCAGCAGCGCAGGGGGGTCTGGTGGGTGGCAGCCCCAGCATTTT. Its protein is CASSAGGSGGWQPQHF. Variable domain in full (rest from reference TRBV9 and TRBJ1-5): DSGVTQTPKHLITATGQRVTLRCSPRSGDLSVYWYQQSLDQGLQFLIQYYNGEERAKGNILERFSAQQFPDLHSELNLSSLELGDSALYFCASSAGGSGGWQPQHFGDGTRLSIL.

The rearrangement joins TRBV4-2 to TRBJ1-3, with a tentative D call TRBD1 (5 bases). This CDR3 is built from 17 residues. From germline, CDR1 is LGHNA and CDR2 YNFKEQ. With 0 bases removed from V and 0 bases from J, the gap between germline ends came to 12 bases. DNA of the CDR3: TGTGCCAGCAGCCAAGATCCGACAGCGTCCTCTGGAAACACCATATATTTT. Its translation: CASSQDPTASSGNTIYF.

The chain carries TRBV3-1 (or the pseudogene TRBV3-2) and TRBJ1-4; unclear D gene. CDR3 length: 13 residues. CDR1 and CDR2 (germline): LGHDT, YNNKEL (reference sequence). The V end was cut by 4 bases, the J end by 8 bases, with 11 bases between. In DNA form, the CDR3 reads TGTGCCAGCAGCCTGTTAGGAGGGGAAAAACTGTTTTTT. Translation gives CASSLLGGEKLFF.

This clone was detected a few times. The rearrangement joins TRBV5-1 to TRBJ2-3; 13 bases line up with TRBD2. The V gene end was trimmed by 4 bases and the J gene end by 5 bases; junction bases not matched to a gene: 13. Germline values: CDR1 SGHRS, CDR2 YFSETQ. The length of the CDR3 is 18 residues. The CDR3 DNA follows: TGCGCCAGCAGCCCCGGCTTACTAGCGGGGGGGCAGGTAGATACGCAGTATTTT. Residues: CASSPGLLAGGQVDTQYF. Together with reference TRBV5-1 and TRBJ2-3, the CDR3 gives the full variable domain: KAGVTQTPRYLIKTRGQQVTLSCSPISGHRSVSWYQQTPGQGLQFLFEYFSETQRNKGNFPGRFSGRQFSNSRSEMNVSTLELGDSALYLCASSPGLLAGGQVDTQYFGPGTRLTVL.